This T cell receptor beta chain comes out of a study of preoperative IRX-2 immunotherapy in early breast cancer. The sample's treatment: preoperative locoregional IRX-2 cytokine immunotherapy. Samples came from a phase Ib trial of preoperative locoregional IRX-2 cytokine immunotherapy. This CDR3 contains 16 residues. The germline V gene encodes CDR1 MDHEN and CDR2 SYDVKM. V was cut by 6 bases and J by 7 bases, with 21 bases left in between. Assay: immunoSEQ multiplex PCR; the TCRdb copy retains only in-frame clones and omits some. The table shows 60,000 or so clones, with roughly 95% occurring only once.

This chain joins TRBV28 and TRBJ1-4, with a weak D call TRBD1 (5 bases). The receptor was derived from a human donor with breast cancer. The specimen was obtained from a patient treated with IRX-2 immunotherapy. CDR3 region: CASRPFLGRLIEKLFF. In nucleotides, the CDR3 is TGTGCCAGCAGACCGTTTTTGGGACGGCTAATTGAAAAACTGTTTTTT.